The T cell receptor (beta chain) described here comes from a study of radiation and T cells in renal cell carcinoma. CDR1 and CDR2 (germline): LNHDA, SQIVND (reference sequence). V was trimmed by 1 base and J by 8 bases, leaving 9 bases between them. This CDR3 is built from 13 residues. Comments on this clone: No antigen is known for it.

Profiled with immunoSEQ multiplex PCR; TCRdb holds only in-frame clones, not every one. The sample lists under 100,000 clones; roughly 82% were seen once. Study-wide points: Top tumor clonotypes rose in blood 2 weeks post-radiation, then contracted.

Time point in this sample: blood 4 weeks post-SBRT, at nephrectomy. Treatment: 15 Gy SBRT to primary tumor, nephrectomy 4 weeks later. Nephrectomy followed 15 Gy stereotactic body radiation by 4 weeks. The sequencing used blood, collected from a patient whose treatment included radiotherapy and nephrectomy. The V call is TRBV19, the J call TRBJ2-1, with D maybe TRBD1 (5 bases). The sequence was collected from a man in his 60s with renal cell carcinoma. Written as DNA, the CDR3 is TGTGCCAGTAGTATAGCCCCCAGGGATGAGCAGTTCTTC. Translated, it gives CASSIAPRDEQFF. The entire variable domain, with the rest obtained from reference TRBV19 and TRBJ2-1, is as follows: DGGITQSPKYLFRKEGQNVTLSCEQNLNHDAMYWYRQDPGQGLRLIYYSQIVNDFQKGDIAEGYSVSREKKESFPLTVTSAQKNPTAFYLCASSIAPRDEQFFGPGTRLTVL.